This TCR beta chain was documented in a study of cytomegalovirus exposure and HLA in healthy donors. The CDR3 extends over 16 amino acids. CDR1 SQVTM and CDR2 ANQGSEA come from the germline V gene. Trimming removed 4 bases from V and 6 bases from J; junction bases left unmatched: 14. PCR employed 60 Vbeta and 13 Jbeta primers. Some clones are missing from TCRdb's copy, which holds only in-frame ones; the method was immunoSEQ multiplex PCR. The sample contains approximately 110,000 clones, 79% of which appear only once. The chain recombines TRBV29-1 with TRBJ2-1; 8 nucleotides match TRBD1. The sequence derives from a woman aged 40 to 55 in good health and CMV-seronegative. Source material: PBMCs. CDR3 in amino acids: CSVGAGTGQRGNEQFF. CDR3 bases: TGCAGCGTTGGAGCCGGGACAGGTCAAAGGGGCAATGAGCAGTTCTTC.